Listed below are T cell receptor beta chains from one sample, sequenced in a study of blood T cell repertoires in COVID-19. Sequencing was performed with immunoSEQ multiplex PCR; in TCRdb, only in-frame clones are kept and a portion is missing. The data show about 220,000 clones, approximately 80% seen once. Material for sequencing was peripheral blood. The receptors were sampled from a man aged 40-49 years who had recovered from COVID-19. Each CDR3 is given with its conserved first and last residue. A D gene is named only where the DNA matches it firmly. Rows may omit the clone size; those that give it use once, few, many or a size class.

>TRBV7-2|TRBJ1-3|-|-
TGTGCCAGCACCCAGGACAGAGGAAACACCATATATTTT
CASTQDRGNTIYF
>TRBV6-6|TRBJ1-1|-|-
TGTGCCAGCAGCTATACGAACACTGAAGCTTTCTTT
CASSYTNTEAFF
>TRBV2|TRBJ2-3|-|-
TGTGCCAGCAGTGAATTAGTAGTGACAGATACGCAGTATTTT
CASSELVVTDTQYF
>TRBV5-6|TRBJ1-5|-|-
TGTGCCAGCAGCTTGGGGCAGGGGATCTCCCATCAGCCCCAGCATTTT
CASSLGQGISHQPQHF
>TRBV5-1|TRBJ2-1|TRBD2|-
TGCGCCAGCAGCCCGACTAGCGGGGGGGCTTATGGTGAGCAGTTCTTC
CASSPTSGGAYGEQFF
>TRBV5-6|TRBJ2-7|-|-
TGTGCCAGCAGCTTCGACATACAGGACGAGCAGTACTTC
CASSFDIQDEQYF
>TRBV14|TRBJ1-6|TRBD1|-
TGTGCCAGCAGGAGGACAGGGTCGGGTAATTCACCCCTCCACTTT
CASRRTGSGNSPLHF
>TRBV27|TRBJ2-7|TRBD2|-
TGTGCCAGCAGTTCTTCAGACGCCAGCGGGAGATACGAGCAGTACTTC
CASSSSDASGRYEQYF
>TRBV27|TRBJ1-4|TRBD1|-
TGTGCCAGCAGTCCCCCCGGACAGGGTGTTGGGGAAAAACTGTTTTTT
CASSPPGQGVGEKLFF
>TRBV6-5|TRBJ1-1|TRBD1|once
TGTGCCAGCAGTCAGGGACAGGGCTCTGAAGCTTTCTTT
CASSQGQGSEAFF
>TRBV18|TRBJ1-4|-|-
TGTGCCAGCTCACAGCCGGGACTCACAAATGAAAAACTGTTTTTT
CASSQPGLTNEKLFF
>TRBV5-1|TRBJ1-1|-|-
TGCGCCAGCAGCCTTGACAGGAACACTGAAGCTTTCTTT
CASSLDRNTEAFF
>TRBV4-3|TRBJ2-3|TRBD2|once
TGCGCCAGCAGCCAAGATGTAGCGGGAGGCACAGATACGCAGTATTTT
CASSQDVAGGTDTQYF
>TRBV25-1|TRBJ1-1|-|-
TGTGCCAGCATGAGTTTGGCGGGCACTGAAGCTTTCTTT
CASMSLAGTEAFF
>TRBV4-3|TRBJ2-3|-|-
TGCGCCAGCAGCCCCTCGGAGGGAAGCACAGATACGCAGTATTTT
CASSPSEGSTDTQYF
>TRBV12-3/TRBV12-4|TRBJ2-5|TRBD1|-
TGTGCCAGCAGTTTCGGGACAGGGTTATACTTC
CASSFGTGLYF
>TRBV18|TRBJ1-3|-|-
TGTGCCAGCTCACCAGGTCTAGACTCGCACTCTGGAAACACCATATATTTT
CASSPGLDSHSGNTIYF
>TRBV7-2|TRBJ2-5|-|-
TGTGCCAGCAGCCAATCGAGGTGGGAGACCCAGTACTTC
CASSQSRWETQYF
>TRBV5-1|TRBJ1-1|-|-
TGCGCCAGCAGCTTGGGGCGGGGGGACACTGAAGCTTTCTTT
CASSLGRGDTEAFF